The 9 T cell receptor beta chains below come from one sample, sequenced in a study of CD8 T cells in ankylosing spondylitis. TCRdb used MiXCR to reprocess the 5' RACE reads, holding one entry per CDR3 protein. The table lists 200,000 to 250,000 distinct CDR3 sequences, over 9.5% of them singletons. Sample: blood, either unsorted or a sorted T cell fraction (not recorded which). These receptors all stem from a male donor with ankylosing spondylitis or in good health (not recorded which).

The CDR3 loop reads CASNVGGVYTDTQYF. DNA of the CDR3: TGTGCCAGCAACGTGGGAGGAGTTTACACAGATACGCAGTATTTT. The chain joins TRBV9 to TRBJ2-3, with D perhaps TRBD2 (6 bases). V was shortened by 6 bases and J by 2 bases, with 16 bases between the two germline ends. The V gene's germline CDR1 is SGDLS and CDR2 YYNGEE. This CDR3 is built from 15 residues.

This clonotype was detected ten times or more. The chain links TRBV30 to TRBJ2-5, with 13 bases matching TRBD2. Germline V lookup: CDR1 GTSNPN, CDR2 SVGIG (reference sequence). The CDR3 is 14 residues long. The CDR3 coding sequence is TGTGCACGGACTAGCGGGGGCCATCAAGAGACCCAGTACTTC. It is translated as CARTSGGHQETQYF.

This chain links TRBV2 with TRBJ1-1; 9 bases are shared with TRBD1. V shed 5 bases and J 3 bases; nucleotides not matched to a gene: 10. CDR3 length: 16 residues. Germline CDR1 and CDR2: SNHLY and FYNNEI. CDR3 DNA sequence: TGTGCCAGCAGTAGACAGGGGGGGCCTACTTACACTGAAGCTTTCTTT. Its translation is CASSRQGGPTYTEAFF.

A word on this clonotype: This sequence may be a read error, since a much larger clone differs from it by one base. The genes are TRBV29-1 and TRBJ2-5, with D uncertain. The CDR3 has 12 amino acids. Trimming removed 1 base at V and 4 bases at J, with 7 bases between. In germline, CDR1 is SQVTM, CDR2 ANQGSEA. The CDR3 here is CSVEGVVETQYF. Written as DNA, the CDR3 is TGCAGCGTTGAAGGAGTCGTAGAGACCCAGTACTTC.

The chain has TRBV20-1 and TRBJ2-1; tentatively, D is TRBD1 (6 bases). The germline V and J ends were trimmed by 2 bases and 8 bases, with 10 bases remaining between them. Germline CDR1 reads DFQATT; CDR2 reads SNEGSKA (reference sequence). The CDR3 length is 12 residues. The CDR3 is CSARQGSHEQFF. The CDR3 DNA reads TGCAGTGCTAGACAGGGGAGCCATGAGCAGTTCTTC.

This clonotype was picked up many times. The J gene is TRBJ1-1, the V gene TRBV4-2, with D possibly matching TRBD1 (5 bases). The CDR3 has 17 amino acids. CDR1 is LGHNA, CDR2 YNFKEQ, per germline. V dropped 4 bases and J dropped 2 bases, with 20 bases sitting between them. The CDR3 spells CASSREWGRGKNTEAFF. CDR3 in DNA: TGTGCCAGCAGCCGAGAATGGGGGAGAGGGAAAAACACTGAAGCTTTCTTT.

This clonotype came up many times. This chain connects TRBV6-1 to TRBJ1-1, with 7 bases lining up with TRBD1. Germline CDR1 MNHNS, CDR2 SASEGT. The CDR3 consists of 14 residues. Germline trimming cut 6 bases from V and 4 bases from J; bases unmatched to any gene: 8. CDR3 bases: TGTGCCAGCAGCCGGGACAGCTTGAGCACTGAAGCTTTCTTT. Its protein product is CASSRDSLSTEAFF.

This clonotype was seen at least ten times. This chain joins TRBV7-9 and TRBJ2-2; the D is unclear. The V end lost 8 bases, the J end lost 4 bases, and 5 bases lay between the germline ends. Germline CDR1 is SEHNR and CDR2 is FQNEAQ (reference sequence). The CDR3 runs to 11 residues. CDR3: CASGRTGELFF. CDR3 DNA: TGTGCCAGCGGCCGCACCGGGGAGCTGTTTTTT.

CDR3 amino acids: CASSKGWGGGDSNQPQHF. DNA of the CDR3: TGTGCCTCCAGCAAAGGGTGGGGCGGGGGGGATAGCAATCAGCCCCAGCATTTT. The V and J genes are TRBV3-1 and TRBJ1-5; D is perhaps TRBD1 (5 bases). The CDR3 spans 18 residues. The V and J ends lost 11 bases and 0 bases respectively, with 26 bases between them. Looked up from germline, CDR1 is LGHDT and CDR2 is YNNKEL (reference sequence).